Listed below are T cell receptor beta chains from one sample, sequenced in a study of blood T cell repertoires in COVID-19. This table comes from immunoSEQ multiplex PCR, and its TCRdb copy is limited to in-frame clones, with some not included. The sample includes 300,000 to 400,000 clones, roughly 87% seen only once; the top ten take 1%. Sequenced sample: PBMCs or T cells enriched from blood (not recorded which). These receptors all stem from a woman younger than 45 who had recovered from COVID-19. Both conserved end residues are part of each CDR3. The D gene is left open where the match is weak. Where a row states a size, it is once, few, many or the class of an expanded clone; other rows omit it.

cdr3_aa	cdr3_nt	d_call	v_call	j_call	clone_size
CASSTASSYEQYF	TGTGCCAGCAGCACAGCCTCCTCCTACGAGCAGTACTTC	NA	TRBV6-5	TRBJ2-7	NA
CASSPGQGISNQPQHF	TGTGCCAGCTCACCAGGGCAGGGGATTAGCAATCAGCCCCAGCATTTT	NA	TRBV18	TRBJ1-5	few
CAWISSYEQYF	TGTGCCTGGATCAGTTCCTACGAGCAGTACTTC	NA	TRBV30	TRBJ2-7	NA
CAWTSGGPYEQYF	TGTGCCTGGACCAGCGGGGGGCCTTACGAGCAGTACTTC	TRBD2	TRBV30	TRBJ2-7	NA
CASSQRTGTAGQPQHF	TGCGCCAGCAGCCAACGGACCGGGACAGCAGGGCAGCCCCAGCATTTT	TRBD1	TRBV4-1	TRBJ1-5	NA
CASSLGQGAFTEAFF	TGTGCCAGCAGCCTGGGACAGGGGGCCTTTACTGAAGCTTTCTTT	TRBD1	TRBV5-6	TRBJ1-1	NA
CASSLAGQGAETQYF	TGCGCCAGCAGCTTGGCCGGACAGGGGGCCGAGACCCAGTACTTC	TRBD1	TRBV5-1	TRBJ2-5	NA
CASSGSSGGPDTQYF	TGTGCCAGCAGTGGGTCTAGCGGGGGTCCAGATACGCAGTATTTT	TRBD2	TRBV2	TRBJ2-3	NA
CASSLIPRKVGLGVIYNEQFF	TGTGCCAGCAGTTTAATCCCCAGGAAGGTGGGGCTGGGCGTGATCTACAATGAGCAGTTCTTC	NA	TRBV28	TRBJ2-1	once
CASLPNAGSHSNSPLHF	TGTGCCAGTCTCCCTAACGCGGGATCTCATTCGAATTCACCCCTCCACTTT	NA	TRBV2	TRBJ1-6	NA
CASSPGTGPAYEQYF	TGTGCCAGCAGCCCCGGGACAGGGCCGGCCTACGAGCAGTACTTC	TRBD1	TRBV9	TRBJ2-7	NA
CASSLGFGGGTYNEQFF	TGTGCCAGCAGCCTGGGGTTTGGCGGGGGAACCTACAATGAGCAGTTCTTC	TRBD2	TRBV5-6	TRBJ2-1	NA
CASSKGQFQPQHF	TGCGCCAGCAGCAAAGGACAGTTTCAGCCCCAGCATTTT	NA	TRBV5-1	TRBJ1-5	NA
CASTLTGTEAFF	TGTGCCAGCACACTGACAGGGACTGAAGCTTTCTTT	TRBD1	TRBV12-3/TRBV12-4	TRBJ1-1	NA
CASSPVITGGPSGGANVLTF	TGTGCCAGCTCACCAGTCATTACAGGGGGACCTAGTGGAGGGGCCAACGTCCTGACTTTC	TRBD1	TRBV18	TRBJ2-6	NA
CASSPWPGTGASSGNTIYF	TGTGCCAGCAGCCCCTGGCCCGGAACAGGGGCAAGCTCTGGAAACACCATATATTTT	TRBD1	TRBV28	TRBJ1-3	NA
CASSLAGGGEKLFF	TGTGCCAGCAGCTTGGCGGGGGGCGGTGAAAAACTGTTTTTT	NA	TRBV5-5	TRBJ1-4	NA
CASSQGLGQGSEKLFF	TGTGCCAGCAGCCAAGGTCTGGGACAGGGGAGTGAAAAACTGTTTTTT	TRBD1	TRBV3-1/TRBV3-2	TRBJ1-4	NA
CASLGSPNYGYTF	TGTGCCAGCCTGGGCAGCCCTAACTATGGCTACACCTTC	NA	TRBV6-5	TRBJ1-2	NA
CASEGQSNQPQHF	TGTGCCAGCGAGGGACAGTCAAATCAGCCCCAGCATTTT	TRBD1	TRBV28	TRBJ1-5	NA
CASTSAGREAFF	TGTGCCAGCACCTCAGCAGGGAGGGAAGCTTTCTTT	NA	TRBV2	TRBJ1-1	NA
CASSPSDRAHEQYF	TGTGCCAGTAGTCCCTCGGACAGGGCCCACGAGCAGTACTTC	TRBD1	TRBV19	TRBJ2-7	NA
CASSQDTYSNQPQHF	TGTGCCAGCAGCCAGGACACCTATAGCAATCAGCCCCAGCATTTT	NA	TRBV6-2/TRBV6-3	TRBJ1-5	NA
CASRETRSADTQYF	TGTGCCAGCCGGGAGACTAGAAGCGCAGATACGCAGTATTTT	NA	TRBV2	TRBJ2-3	NA
CASSQIGQNTGELFF	TGTGCCAGCAGCCAGATAGGACAGAACACCGGGGAGCTGTTTTTT	NA	TRBV3-1/TRBV3-2	TRBJ2-2	NA
CASEGVPAHRTDTQYF	TGTGCAAGTGAGGGGGTTCCGGCCCATCGCACAGATACGCAGTATTTT	NA	TRBV12-2	TRBJ2-3	NA
CASGSDRETNEKLFF	TGTGCTAGTGGCTCCGACAGGGAAACTAATGAAAAACTGTTTTTT	TRBD1	TRBV12-5	TRBJ1-4	NA
CASSPWGLGGSGYTF	TGTGCCAGCAGTCCGTGGGGTCTCGGGGGTTCGGGCTACACCTTC	NA	TRBV6-6	TRBJ1-2	NA
CAISEGGSSNQPQHF	TGTGCCATCAGTGAGGGAGGCAGTAGCAATCAGCCCCAGCATTTT	NA	TRBV10-3	TRBJ1-5	NA
CASSLTGENTEAFF	TGTGCCAGCAGCCTGACAGGGGAGAACACTGAAGCTTTCTTT	TRBD1	TRBV6-2/TRBV6-3	TRBJ1-1	NA
CASRRDTGEMNTEAFF	TGTGCCAGCAGGAGGGACACTGGGGAGATGAACACTGAAGCTTTCTTT	NA	TRBV7-9	TRBJ1-1	NA
CATSDSRGFYAQYF	TGTGCCACCAGTGATTCCCGGGGGTTCTACGCCCAGTACTTC	NA	TRBV24-1	TRBJ2-5	NA
CASSLGSGAYGYTF	TGTGCCAGCAGCTTAGGGTCAGGGGCCTATGGCTACACCTTC	NA	TRBV11-2	TRBJ1-2	NA
CSVEEGALPQETQYF	TGCAGCGTTGAAGAGGGAGCCCTCCCTCAAGAGACCCAGTACTTC	NA	TRBV29-1	TRBJ2-5	NA
CASSYPGSRSYNSPLHF	TGTGCCAGCAGTTACCCCGGGTCGCGCTCCTATAATTCACCCCTCCACTTT	NA	TRBV6-2/TRBV6-3	TRBJ1-6	NA
CASIRSGGAEAFF	TGTGCCAGTATTCGCTCAGGGGGTGCTGAAGCTTTCTTT	TRBD1	TRBV19	TRBJ1-1	NA